This T cell receptor beta chain was identified in a study of blood T cell repertoires in COVID-19. About the research overall: Some COVID-19 samples were acute and others convalescent; all came from the United States, Italy and Spain. The cDNA or gDNA used as material had been derived from T cells, B-cell-depleted T cells, or PBMCs.

The germline gives CDR1 SGHRS, CDR2 YFSETQ. CDR3 size: 14 residues. V was shortened by 3 bases and J by 6 bases, with 14 bases between the two germline ends. In the original workflow: Estimation of nucleated cell counts was performed using reference gene primer amplification. Sequenced by immunoSEQ multiplex PCR; TCRdb stores in-frame clones only, minus some. V and J calls and clone size follow that table, whereas D and trimming were derived from the DNA. The sample has over 150,000 clones, 80% to 90% seen once. Sample: peripheral blood. The receptor comes from an elderly woman with acute or convalescent COVID-19. The gene calls are TRBV5-1 and TRBJ2-3, with a weak D call TRBD2 (6 bases). The CDR3: CASSSGLPGDTQYF. The CDR3 nucleotides are TGCGCCAGCAGCTCGGGACTCCCGGGGGATACGCAGTATTTT.